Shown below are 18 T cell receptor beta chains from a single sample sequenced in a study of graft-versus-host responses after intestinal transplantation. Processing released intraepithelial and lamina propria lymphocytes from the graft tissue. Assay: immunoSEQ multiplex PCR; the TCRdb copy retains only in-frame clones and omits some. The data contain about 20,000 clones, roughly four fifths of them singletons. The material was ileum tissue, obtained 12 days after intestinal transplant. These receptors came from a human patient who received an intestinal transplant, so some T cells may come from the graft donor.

CDR3 nucleotides: TGTGCCAGCAGCCAGGGTCATGGCTACACCTTC. Protein product: CASSQGHGYTF. The rearrangement joins TRBV27 to TRBJ1-2, with D maybe TRBD1 (5 bases). Germline V lookup: CDR1 MNHEY, CDR2 SMNVEV (reference sequence). The V end lost 6 bases, the J end lost 6 bases, and 8 bases lay between the germline ends. CDR3 size: 11 residues.

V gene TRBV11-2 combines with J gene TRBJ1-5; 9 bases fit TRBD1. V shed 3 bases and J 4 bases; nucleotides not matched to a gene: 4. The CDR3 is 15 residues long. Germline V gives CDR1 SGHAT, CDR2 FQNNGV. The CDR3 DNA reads TGTGCCAGCAGCTTGGGGACAGGGAGAAATCAGCCCCAGCATTTT. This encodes CASSLGTGRNQPQHF. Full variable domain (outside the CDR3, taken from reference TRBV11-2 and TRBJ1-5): EAGVAQSPRYKIIEKRQSVAFWCNPISGHATLYWYQQILGQGPKLLIQFQNNGVVDDSQLPKDRFSAERLKGVDSTLKIQPAKLEDSAVYLCASSLGTGRNQPQHFGDGTRLSIL.

CDR3 sequence: CASSLHYAETQYF. DNA of the CDR3: TGTGCCAGCAGCTTACACTACGCGGAGACCCAGTACTTC. V gene TRBV7-9 combines with J gene TRBJ2-5, with D unclear. The V end lost 2 bases, the J end lost 5 bases, and 9 bases lay between the germline ends. The CDR3 consists of 13 residues. CDR1 SEHNR and CDR2 FQNEAQ come from the germline V gene (reference sequence). The full variable domain, completed using reference TRBV7-9 and TRBJ2-5, is DTGVSQNPRHKITKRGQNVTFRCDPISEHNRLYWYRQTLGQGPEFLTYFQNEAQLEKSRLLSDRFSAERPKGSFSTLEIQRTEQGDSAMYLCASSLHYAETQYFGPGTRLLVL.

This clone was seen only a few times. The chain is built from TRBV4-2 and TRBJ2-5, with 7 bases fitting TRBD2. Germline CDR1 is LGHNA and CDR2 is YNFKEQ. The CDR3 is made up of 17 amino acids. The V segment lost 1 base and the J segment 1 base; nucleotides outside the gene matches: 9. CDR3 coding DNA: TGTGCCAGCAGCCAAGTCTGGGGGGGTTGGGGCCAAGAGACCCAGTACTTC. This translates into CASSQVWGGWGQETQYF.

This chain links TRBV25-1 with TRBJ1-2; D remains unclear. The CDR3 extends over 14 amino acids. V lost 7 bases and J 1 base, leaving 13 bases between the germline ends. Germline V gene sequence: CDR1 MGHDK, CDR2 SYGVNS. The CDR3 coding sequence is TGTGCCAGCACGCCAGCCGGACTTAACTATGGCTACACCTTC. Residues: CASTPAGLNYGYTF.

The CDR3 DNA reads TGTGCCAGCAGCTTAGGAGGACTAGCGAGCACAGATACGCAGTATTTT. Protein sequence: CASSLGGLASTDTQYF. The V call is TRBV7-3, the J call TRBJ2-3; the match to TRBD2 covers 9 bases. V shed 2 bases, J shed 0 bases, and the junction held 3 bases outside the gene matches. The CDR3 spans 16 residues. Germline loops: CDR1 SGHTA, CDR2 FQGTGA.

CDR3 amino acids: CASSDGLAGGPRDTQYF. CDR3 DNA sequence: TGTGCCAGCAGTGACGGACTAGCGGGAGGGCCAAGGGATACGCAGTATTTT. The V gene is TRBV6-1, the J gene TRBJ2-3; 15 positions agree with TRBD2. With 3 bases clipped from V and 6 bases from J, the junction kept 7 bases outside the gene matches. This CDR3 has 17 amino acids. Per the germline V gene, CDR1 is MNHNS and CDR2 is SASEGT.

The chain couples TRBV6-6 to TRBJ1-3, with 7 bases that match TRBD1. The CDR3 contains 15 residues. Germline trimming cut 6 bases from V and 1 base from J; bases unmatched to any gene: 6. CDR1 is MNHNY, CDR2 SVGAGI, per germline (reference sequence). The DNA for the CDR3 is TGTGCCAGCAGATCAGGGGGATGGTCTGGAAACACCATATATTTT. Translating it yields CASRSGGWSGNTIYF.

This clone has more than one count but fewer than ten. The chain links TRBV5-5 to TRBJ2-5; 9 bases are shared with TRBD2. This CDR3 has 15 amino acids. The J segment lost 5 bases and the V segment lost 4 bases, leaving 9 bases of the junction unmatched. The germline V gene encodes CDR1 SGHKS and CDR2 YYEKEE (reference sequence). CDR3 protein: CASSPGGGATETQYF. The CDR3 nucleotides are TGTGCCAGCAGCCCTGGCGGGGGGGCAACGGAGACCCAGTACTTC.

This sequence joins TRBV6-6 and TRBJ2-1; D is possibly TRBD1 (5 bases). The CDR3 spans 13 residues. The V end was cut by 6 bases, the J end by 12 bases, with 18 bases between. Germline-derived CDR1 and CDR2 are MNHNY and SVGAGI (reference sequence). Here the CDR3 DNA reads TGTGCCAGCAGAAACCCTCCCGGAACAGGGCAGTTCTTC. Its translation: CASRNPPGTGQFF.

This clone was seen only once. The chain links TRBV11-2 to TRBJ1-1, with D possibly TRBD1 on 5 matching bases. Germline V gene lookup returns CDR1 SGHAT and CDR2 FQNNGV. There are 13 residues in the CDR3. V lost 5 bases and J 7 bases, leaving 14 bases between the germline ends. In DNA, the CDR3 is TGTGCCAGCAGCCTCAGGACATGGAATGAAGCTTTCTTT. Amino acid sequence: CASSLRTWNEAFF.

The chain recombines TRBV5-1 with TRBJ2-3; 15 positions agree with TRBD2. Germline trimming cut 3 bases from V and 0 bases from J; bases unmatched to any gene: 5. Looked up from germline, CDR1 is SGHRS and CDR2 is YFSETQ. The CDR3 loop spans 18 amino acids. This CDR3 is CASSWGLAGGGSTDTQYF. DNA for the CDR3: TGCGCCAGCAGCTGGGGACTAGCGGGGGGCGGAAGCACAGATACGCAGTATTTT.

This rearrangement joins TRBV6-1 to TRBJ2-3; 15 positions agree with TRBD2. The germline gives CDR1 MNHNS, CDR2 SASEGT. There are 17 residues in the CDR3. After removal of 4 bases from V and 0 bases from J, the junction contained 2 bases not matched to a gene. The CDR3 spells CASSVGLAGGSTDTQYF. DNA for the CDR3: TGTGCCAGCAGTGTTGGACTAGCGGGAGGGAGCACAGATACGCAGTATTTT.

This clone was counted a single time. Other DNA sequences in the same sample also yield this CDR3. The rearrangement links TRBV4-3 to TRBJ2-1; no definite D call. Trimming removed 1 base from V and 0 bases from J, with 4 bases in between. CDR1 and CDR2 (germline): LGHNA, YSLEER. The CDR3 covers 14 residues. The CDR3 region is CASSQGPSYNEQFF. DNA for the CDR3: TGCGCCAGCAGCCAAGGGCCCTCCTACAATGAGCAGTTCTTC.

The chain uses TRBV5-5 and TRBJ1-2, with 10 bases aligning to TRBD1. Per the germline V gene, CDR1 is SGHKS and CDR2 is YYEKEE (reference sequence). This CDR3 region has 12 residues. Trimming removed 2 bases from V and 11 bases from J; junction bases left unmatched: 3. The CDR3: CASSFDRGQYTF. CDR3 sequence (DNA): TGTGCCAGCAGCTTCGACAGGGGGCAATACACCTTC.

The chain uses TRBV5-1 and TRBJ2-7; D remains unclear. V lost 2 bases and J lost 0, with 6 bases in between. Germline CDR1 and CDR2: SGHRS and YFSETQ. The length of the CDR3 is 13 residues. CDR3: CASSFSGSYEQYF. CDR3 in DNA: TGCGCCAGCAGCTTCAGTGGCTCCTACGAGCAGTACTTC.

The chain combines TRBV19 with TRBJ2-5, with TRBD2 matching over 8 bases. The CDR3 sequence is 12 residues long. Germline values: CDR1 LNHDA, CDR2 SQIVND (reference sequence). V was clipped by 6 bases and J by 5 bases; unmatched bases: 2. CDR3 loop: CASRRGGETQYF. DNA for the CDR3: TGTGCCAGTAGACGGGGGGGGGAGACCCAGTACTTC.

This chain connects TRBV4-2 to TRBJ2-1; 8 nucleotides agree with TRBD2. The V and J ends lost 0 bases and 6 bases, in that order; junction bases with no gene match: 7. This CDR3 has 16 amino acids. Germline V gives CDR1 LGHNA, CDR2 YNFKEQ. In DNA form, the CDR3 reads TGTGCCAGCAGCCAAGATGGGTCTAGCGGGTTCAATGAGCAGTTCTTC. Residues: CASSQDGSSGFNEQFF.